The 16 T cell receptor beta chains listed next were all sequenced from one sample in a study of cytomegalovirus exposure and HLA in healthy donors. In the PCR, 60 Vbeta and 13 Jbeta primers were used. The data were produced by immunoSEQ multiplex PCR, yet TCRdb's version contains in-frame clones alone and is incomplete. The data contain about 200,000 clones, roughly 80% of them singletons. The sequenced material came from PBMCs. The receptors shown here come from a woman under 30 in good health and CMV-seronegative.

This clone has a handful of counts. The V call is TRBV30, the J call TRBJ1-1; D is undetermined. With 2 bases removed from V and 3 bases from J, the gap between germline ends came to 7 bases. Looked up from germline, CDR1 is GTSNPN and CDR2 is SVGIG (reference sequence). The CDR3 has 12 amino acids. CDR3 in DNA: TGTGCCTGGAGTATAACTGACACTGAAGCTTTCTTT. Translation: CAWSITDTEAFF.

The CDR3 is CASSEEGGRGYGYTF. CDR3 coding DNA: TGTGCCAGCAGTGAGGAGGGGGGGCGAGGCTATGGCTACACCTTC. This sequence joins TRBV2 and TRBJ1-2, with a tentative D call TRBD1 (6 bases). CDR3 size: 15 residues. Germline lookup yields CDR1 SNHLY and CDR2 FYNNEI. The ends were cut back, 3 bases at V and 4 bases at J, with 15 bases in the middle. The variable domain in full, completed from reference TRBV2 and TRBJ1-2, reads EPEVTQTPSHQVTQMGQEVILRCVPISNHLYFYWYRQILGQKVEFLVSFYNNEISEKSEIFDDQFSVERPDGSNFTLKIRSTKLEDSAMYFCASSEEGGRGYGYTFGSGTRLTVV.

The V and J genes are TRBV29-1 and TRBJ1-1; D possibly corresponds to TRBD1 (5 bases). This CDR3 region has 12 residues. Germline CDR1 reads SQVTM; CDR2 reads ANQGSEA. V shed 6 bases and J shed 7 bases, with 15 bases lying between them. The CDR3 loop reads CSVETGYGEAFF. The CDR3 DNA follows: TGCAGCGTAGAAACAGGTTACGGTGAAGCTTTCTTT.

This rearrangement joins TRBV6-5 to TRBJ2-1; TRBD2 matches at 12 bases. CDR3 length: 15 amino acids. V shed 6 bases, J shed 3 bases, and the junction held 3 bases outside the gene matches. The germline CDR1 and CDR2 sequences are MNHEY and SVGAGI. This CDR3 is CASRQGLAGYNEQFF. CDR3 in DNA: TGTGCCAGCAGACAGGGACTAGCGGGCTACAATGAGCAGTTCTTC.

This clone was observed a single time. Here the CDR3 reads CASSQDFRGLEGNTEAFF. CDR3 nucleotides: TGTGCCAGCAGCCAAGACTTCAGGGGGCTCGAGGGGAACACTGAAGCTTTCTTT. The chain joins TRBV4-2 to TRBJ1-1; 8 nucleotides agree with TRBD1. The V gene's germline CDR1 is LGHNA and CDR2 YNFKEQ. The CDR3 sequence is 18 residues long. Trimming cost V 0 bases and J 1 base; bases outside gene matches: 10.

V is TRBV7-2 and J is TRBJ2-3, with 15 bases lining up with TRBD2. The CDR3 consists of 18 residues. V lost 3 bases, J lost 2 bases, and 6 bases stayed unmatched. Germline V CDR1 and CDR2: SGHTA, FQGNSA. The CDR3 region has the DNA TGTGCCAGCAGCTTTAGGACTAGCGGGAGGGCGGTCACAGATACGCAGTATTTT. This translates into CASSFRTSGRAVTDTQYF.

The J gene is TRBJ1-1, the V gene TRBV19; D is possibly TRBD1 (6 bases). This CDR3 is built from 13 residues. The V end was cut by 10 bases, the J end by 5 bases, with 17 bases between. The germline V gene encodes CDR1 LNHDA and CDR2 SQIVND (reference sequence). CDR3 nucleotide sequence: TGTGCCACCTCGTTTTTGGGGGCGACTGAAGCTTTCTTT. Its protein product is CATSFLGATEAFF. Combining the CDR3 with reference TRBV19 and TRBJ1-1 gives the whole variable domain DGGITQSPKYLFRKEGQNVTLSCEQNLNHDAMYWYRQDPGQGLRLIYYSQIVNDFQKGDIAEGYSVSREKKESFPLTVTSAQKNPTAFYLCATSFLGATEAFFGQGTRLTVV.

This clone was detected only a few times. Written as DNA, the CDR3 is TGTGCCAGCAGCCCGCAATCCGGAGGGAGGCTAGTAACAGATACGCAGTATTTT. It codes for CASSPQSGGRLVTDTQYF. The chain joins TRBV9 to TRBJ2-3; maybe TRBD2 (6 bases). The V end lost 4 bases, the J end lost 3 bases, and 24 bases lay between the germline ends. The CDR3 extends over 18 amino acids. CDR1 and CDR2 (germline): SGDLS, YYNGEE. Combining the CDR3 with reference TRBV9 and TRBJ2-3 gives the whole variable domain DSGVTQTPKHLITATGQRVTLRCSPRSGDLSVYWYQQSLDQGLQFLIQYYNGEERAKGNILERFSAQQFPDLHSELNLSSLELGDSALYFCASSPQSGGRLVTDTQYFGPGTRLTVL.

The chain combines TRBV30 with TRBJ2-2, with a possible D match to TRBD2 (6 bases). Trimming took off 0 bases at V and 5 bases at J, with 13 bases between the two ends. Germline V gene sequence: CDR1 GTSNPN, CDR2 SVGIG (reference sequence). CDR3 length equals 15 residues. CDR3 in amino acids: CAWSVLLRETGELFF. The CDR3 DNA sequence: TGTGCCTGGAGTGTACTTTTACGGGAGACCGGGGAGCTGTTTTTT.

The V call is TRBV7-9, the J call TRBJ1-2, with 10 positions matching TRBD1. The CDR3 spans 15 residues. Germline CDR1 SEHNR, CDR2 FQNEAQ (reference sequence). After removal of 2 bases from V and 7 bases from J, the junction contained 7 bases not matched to a gene. The CDR3 region has the DNA TGTGCCAGCAGCTTACTGGGACAGGGGTTAGGTGGCTACACCTTC. Its protein product is CASSLLGQGLGGYTF.

This rearrangement joins TRBV19 to TRBJ1-1, with 9 bases fitting TRBD1. Unmatched junction bases numbered 8, after V lost 6 bases and J lost 0 bases. Germline assignment: CDR1 LNHDA and CDR2 SQIVND (reference sequence). There are 16 residues in the CDR3. CDR3 sequence (DNA): TGTGCCAGTAGGGGGACAGGGTCCCCCATGAACACTGAAGCTTTCTTT. Translation: CASRGTGSPMNTEAFF.

The chain couples TRBV10-3 to TRBJ1-2, with 10 bases lining up with TRBD1. Germline lookup yields CDR1 ENHRY and CDR2 SYGVKD. The CDR3 has 12 amino acids. J lost 7 bases, V lost 10 bases, and 6 bases had no gene match. The CDR3 here is CASGQGVGGYTF. The CDR3 coding sequence is TGTGCCAGCGGACAGGGGGTAGGTGGCTACACCTTC.

The chain combines TRBV13 with TRBJ2-1; 14 positions agree with TRBD2. V shed 5 bases and J 9 bases; nucleotides not matched to a gene: 12. Germline CDR1 and CDR2: PRHDT and FYEKMQ (reference sequence). The CDR3 totals 17 residues. This CDR3 is CASSPYGTSGSRSEQFF. The CDR3 DNA is TGTGCCAGCAGCCCATATGGGACTAGCGGGAGTCGGAGTGAGCAGTTCTTC.

The CDR3 nucleotides read TGTGCCAGTACAAGGACAGGGAGTGACATTCAGTACTTC. Amino acids: CASTRTGSDIQYF. The V and J genes are TRBV19 and TRBJ2-4, with TRBD1 identical over 8 bases. Germline V gene data show CDR1 as LNHDA and CDR2 as SQIVND (reference sequence). V lost 7 bases to trimming and J lost 8 bases; unmatched junction nucleotides: 7. The CDR3 has 13 amino acids.

The chain uses TRBV5-6 and TRBJ1-2; 12 bases match TRBD1. Per germline, CDR1 SGHDT and CDR2 YYEEEE. This CDR3 is built from 14 residues. J was trimmed by 8 bases and V by 2 bases; bases with no gene match: 4. In DNA form, the CDR3 reads TGTGCCAGCAGCTTAAGGGGACAGGGGGCGGGCTACACCTTC. It is translated as CASSLRGQGAGYTF.

The rearrangement joins TRBV28 to TRBJ1-5; 9 bases are shared with TRBD1. CDR1 is MDHEN and CDR2 is SYDVKM in the germline V gene. V shed 3 bases, J shed 6 bases, and the junction held 6 bases outside the gene matches. The CDR3 consists of 15 residues. As DNA, the CDR3 is TGTGCCAGCAGTTTGGTAGGGACAGGGAGTCAGCCCCAGCATTTT. The encoded protein is CASSLVGTGSQPQHF.